Following are 18 T cell receptor beta chains from one sample sequenced in a study of blood T cell repertoires in COVID-19. The protocol was immunoSEQ multiplex PCR, while the TCRdb copy is restricted to in-frame clones and leaves out a portion. The data hold about 370,000 clones, with 75% to 90% observed a single time. Sequencing was performed on PBMCs or T cells enriched from blood (not recorded which). The receptors were sampled from a young man who had recovered from COVID-19.

The chain joins TRBV6-1 to TRBJ1-2, with D possibly TRBD1 on 5 matching bases. The CDR3 is 15 amino acids. Trimming left V 2 bases short and J 6 bases short, with 16 bases between. Germline lookup yields CDR1 MNHNS and CDR2 SASEGT. The CDR3 loop is CASSENFGTNHGYTF. In DNA, the CDR3 is TGTGCCAGCAGTGAAAATTTTGGGACTAATCATGGCTACACCTTC.

This clone was observed a few times. This chain joins TRBV20-1 and TRBJ2-1; no clear D gene. V was clipped by 0 bases and J by 13 bases, with 10 bases between them. Per germline, CDR1 DFQATT and CDR2 SNEGSKA (reference sequence). This CDR3 contains 11 residues. DNA of the CDR3: TGCAGTGCTAGAGATCTAAGCGTACAGTTCTTC. Translating gives CSARDLSVQFF.

This rearrangement joins TRBV7-3 to TRBJ2-7, with TRBD1 matching 9 bases. The CDR3 extends over 14 amino acids. Looked up from germline, CDR1 is SGHTA and CDR2 is FQGTGA. J gave up 7 bases and V 5 bases, and 9 bases lay outside the gene matches. CDR3 in amino acids: CASSQQTGGGEQYF. DNA for the CDR3: TGTGCCAGCAGCCAGCAAACAGGGGGCGGGGAGCAGTACTTC.

The chain carries TRBV5-1 and TRBJ1-6, with 8 bases fitting TRBD1. The CDR3 is made up of 15 amino acids. The J segment lost 7 bases and the V segment lost 4 bases, leaving 7 bases of the junction unmatched. CDR1 and CDR2 from the germline V gene are SGHRS and YFSETQ. CDR3 sequence (DNA): TGCGCCAGCAGCGGCGGACAGGGTATCAATTCACCCCTCCACTTT. It specifies CASSGGQGINSPLHF.

The genes are TRBV12-3 or TRBV12-4 and TRBJ2-3; D may be TRBD1 (5 bases). V was trimmed by 5 bases and J by 4 bases, leaving 10 bases between them. This CDR3 has 13 residues. CDR3 bases: TGTGCCAGCAGTATACAGGCCCCAGATACGCAGTATTTT. Protein: CASSIQAPDTQYF.

This chain links TRBV12-3 or TRBV12-4 with TRBJ1-5; D remains ambiguous. Trimming removed 2 bases from V and 5 bases from J, with 7 bases in between. The CDR3 spans 13 residues. This chain's CDR3 is CASSLSRDQPQHF. DNA for the CDR3: TGTGCCAGCAGTTTAAGCCGGGATCAGCCCCAGCATTTT.

The chain uses TRBV18 and TRBJ1-1; 7 nucleotides match TRBD1. The V and J ends lost 6 bases and 0 bases, in that order; junction bases with no gene match: 4. The CDR3 consists of 14 residues. The germline gives CDR1 KGHSH, CDR2 LQKENI. The CDR3 protein is CASSEQGLNTEAFF. CDR3 bases: TGTGCCAGCTCGGAACAGGGGCTGAACACTGAAGCTTTCTTT.

The chain recombines TRBV2 with TRBJ1-4; D might be TRBD1 (5 bases). Trimming pared 6 bases from V and 8 bases from J, leaving 16 bases between. Per germline, CDR1 SNHLY and CDR2 FYNNEI. The CDR3 sequence is 14 residues long. The CDR3 here is CASRIDSLGEKLFF. The CDR3 DNA sequence: TGTGCCAGCAGAATCGACAGTCTGGGGGAAAAACTGTTTTTT.

The J gene is TRBJ2-3, the V gene TRBV6-5; D may be TRBD2 (5 bases). V lost 5 bases and J lost 1, with 13 bases in between. This CDR3 has 15 amino acids. CDR1 MNHEY and CDR2 SVGAGI come from the germline V gene. The CDR3: CASSQDWVRTDTQYF. For the CDR3, the DNA is TGTGCCAGCAGTCAGGACTGGGTCCGCACAGATACGCAGTATTTT.

This chain connects TRBV6-5 to TRBJ1-3, with D unresolved. Trimming left V 2 bases short and J 1 base short, with 12 bases between. The CDR3 sequence is 16 residues long. The V gene's germline CDR1 is MNHEY and CDR2 SVGAGI. The CDR3 nucleotides are TGTGCCAGCAGTTACGGAGGCGGACTATCTGGAAACACCATATATTTT. Encoded protein: CASSYGGGLSGNTIYF.

This chain joins TRBV5-4 and TRBJ2-3; TRBD1 might be the D (6 bases). Germline CDR1 reads SGHNT; CDR2 reads YYREEE (reference sequence). The V and J ends lost 2 bases and 2 bases respectively, with 9 bases between them. The CDR3 covers 14 residues. CDR3 in amino acids: CASSFPGDTDTQYF. The CDR3 DNA follows: TGTGCCAGCAGCTTCCCAGGGGACACAGATACGCAGTATTTT.

The chain recombines TRBV6-5 with TRBJ1-1; unclear D gene. V was pared by 8 bases and J by 2 bases, with 15 bases between. Per germline, CDR1 MNHEY and CDR2 SVGAGI. The CDR3 length is 14 residues. This chain's CDR3 is CASLPPTDNTEAFF. In DNA, the CDR3 is TGTGCCAGCCTTCCTCCTACAGACAACACTGAAGCTTTCTTT.

V usage is TRBV27 and J usage is TRBJ2-1; 9 nucleotides align to TRBD2. V shed 3 bases and J 3 bases; nucleotides not matched to a gene: 3. This CDR3 comprises 15 residues. Germline values: CDR1 MNHEY, CDR2 SMNVEV (reference sequence). Here the CDR3 DNA reads TGTGCCAGCAGTTTTTCGACTAGCGGCTACAATGAGCAGTTCTTC. The encoded protein is CASSFSTSGYNEQFF.

CDR3 in DNA: TGTGCCAGCAGTACCTATGTGAACACTGAAGCTTTCTTT. Its protein is CASSTYVNTEAFF. This rearrangement joins TRBV6-5 to TRBJ1-1; no clear D gene. V was shortened by 5 bases and J by 0 bases, with 7 bases between the two germline ends. The CDR3 covers 13 residues. The germline gives CDR1 MNHEY, CDR2 SVGAGI.

This clone has just a few counts. This chain joins TRBV27 and TRBJ2-2; 7 bases fit TRBD1. J lost 6 bases, V lost 5 bases, and 9 bases had no gene match. There are 15 residues in the CDR3. Germline-derived CDR1 and CDR2 are MNHEY and SMNVEV (reference sequence). CDR3 residues: CASSANGQDAGELFF. For the CDR3, the DNA is TGTGCCAGCAGTGCCAATGGACAGGACGCCGGGGAGCTGTTTTTT.

The chain employs TRBV7-9 and TRBJ1-4, with 10 bases fitting TRBD1. This CDR3 region has 17 residues. The trim removed 5 bases at V and 3 bases at J, leaving 9 bases unmatched. Looked up from germline, CDR1 is SEHNR and CDR2 is FQNEAQ (reference sequence). CDR3 residues: CASSAATGGPANEKLFF. DNA of the CDR3: TGTGCCAGCAGCGCCGCGACAGGGGGCCCAGCTAATGAAAAACTGTTTTTT.

J is TRBJ2-1 and V is TRBV19, with 8 nucleotides matching TRBD1. CDR3 length equals 13 residues. Germline assignment: CDR1 LNHDA and CDR2 SQIVND (reference sequence). CDR3 nucleotides: TGTTCCTCCAGGGGGCGAGGGGACAATGAGCAGTTCTTC. Amino acid sequence: CSSRGRGDNEQFF.

In its sample, this clone was seen once. Written as DNA, the CDR3 is TGTGCCAGCAGCTTGGGGCCGTCTTTGGGCCGAACCCAAGAGACCCAGTACTTC. Protein product: CASSLGPSLGRTQETQYF. The chain has TRBV5-4 and TRBJ2-5, with unresolved D. This CDR3 contains 18 residues. Trimming took off 0 bases at V and 1 base at J, with 19 bases between the two ends. Germline V CDR1 and CDR2: SGHNT, YYREEE (reference sequence).